This section outlines one TCR beta chain sequence together with its context. Antigen: not known. The data are from a study of blood T cells in healthy people across ages. Study-level points and caveats: Samples with more naive T cells showed higher observed beta diversity. Age brought a roughly linear fall in TCR beta diversity measured per million T cells. CMV status of donors was not determined, possibly confounding expanded clonotype changes.

A second PCR, run for roughly 7 to 12 cycles, used a sample-barcoded 5' primer plus a J-beta primer mix. A tag from a template-switch adaptor with 12 random nucleotides marked each cDNA molecule. TCRdb redid the calling of the 5' RACE reads with MiXCR, one entry per CDR3 protein. The repertoire holds approximately 730,000 distinct CDR3 sequences, about 55% seen once, with roughly 37% in the top ten. V was pared by 5 bases and J by 0 bases, with 11 bases of the junction left unmatched. CDR3 length: 17 amino acids. Germline lookup yields CDR1 MNHEY and CDR2 SMNVEV (reference sequence). This chain links TRBV27 with TRBJ2-7; 9 bases are shared with TRBD1. What was sequenced was blood. This TCR was sampled from a man aged 80 or over in good health. CDR3 residues: CASSPLPGTGSSYEQYF. The CDR3 DNA reads TGTGCCAGCAGTCCCCTCCCCGGGACAGGGAGCTCCTACGAGCAGTACTTC.